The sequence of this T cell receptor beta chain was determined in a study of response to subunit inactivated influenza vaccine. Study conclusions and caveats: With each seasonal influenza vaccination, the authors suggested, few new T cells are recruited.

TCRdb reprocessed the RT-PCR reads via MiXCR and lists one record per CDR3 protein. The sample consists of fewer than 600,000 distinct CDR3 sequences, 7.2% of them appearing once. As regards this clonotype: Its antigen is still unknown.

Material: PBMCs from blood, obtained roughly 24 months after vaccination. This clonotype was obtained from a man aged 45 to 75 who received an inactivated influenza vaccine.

CDR3 protein: CASSPGDGGRSFVQYF. CDR3 bases: TGTGCCAGCAGCCCGGGGGACGGGGGCCGGTCTTTCGTGCAGTACTTC. This chain joins TRBV7-2 and TRBJ2-7, with D perhaps matching TRBD1 or TRBD2 (6 bases each). The CDR3 spans 16 residues. CDR1 is SGHTA and CDR2 is FQGNSA in the germline V gene. With 5 bases removed from V and 9 bases from J, the gap between germline ends came to 26 bases. Supplemented by reference TRBV7-2 and TRBJ2-7, the full variable domain reads GAGVSQSPSNKVTEKGKDVELRCDPISGHTALYWYRQSLGQGLEFLIYFQGNSAPDKSGLPSDRFSAERTGGSVSTLTIQRTQQEDSAVYLCASSPGDGGRSFVQYFGPGTRLTVT.